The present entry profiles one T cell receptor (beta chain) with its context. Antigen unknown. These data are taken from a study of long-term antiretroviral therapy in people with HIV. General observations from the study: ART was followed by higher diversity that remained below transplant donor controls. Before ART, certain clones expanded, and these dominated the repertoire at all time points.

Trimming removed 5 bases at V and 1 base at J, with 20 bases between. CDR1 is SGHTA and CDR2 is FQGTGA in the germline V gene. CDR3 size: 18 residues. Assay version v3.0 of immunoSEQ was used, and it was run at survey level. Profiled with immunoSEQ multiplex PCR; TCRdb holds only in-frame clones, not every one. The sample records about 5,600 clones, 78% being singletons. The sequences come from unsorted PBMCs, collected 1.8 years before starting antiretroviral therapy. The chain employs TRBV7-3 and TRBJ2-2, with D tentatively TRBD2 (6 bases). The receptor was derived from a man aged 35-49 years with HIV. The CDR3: CASSPPSVSGWNTGELFF. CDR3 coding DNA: TGTGCCAGCAGCCCCCCATCGGTAAGCGGGTGGAACACCGGGGAGCTGTTTTTT.